This T cell receptor (beta chain) is drawn from a study of cytomegalovirus exposure and HLA in healthy donors. General study findings and limits: Researchers counted about 150 TCR beta chains as cytomegalovirus-associated. TCR sequences were mostly rare, though some public TCRs occurred in many donors.

The repertoire was sequenced with immunoSEQ multiplex PCR; TCRdb's copy has only in-frame clones and lacks some. The sample records around 190,000 clones, about 84% being singletons. Germline assignment: CDR1 MNHEY and CDR2 SVGAGI. This CDR3 comprises 14 residues. The trim removed 4 bases at V and 5 bases at J, leaving 5 bases unmatched. For this clone: Its target is not known.

The chain carries TRBV6-5 and TRBJ1-1; TRBD1 aligns across 9 bases. The specimen sequenced was PBMCs. This sequence originates from a woman between 18 and 30 years old in good health and CMV-seronegative. The CDR3 reads CASSSNRGQTEAFF. CDR3 sequence (DNA): TGTGCCAGCAGTTCAAACAGGGGGCAGACTGAAGCTTTCTTT.